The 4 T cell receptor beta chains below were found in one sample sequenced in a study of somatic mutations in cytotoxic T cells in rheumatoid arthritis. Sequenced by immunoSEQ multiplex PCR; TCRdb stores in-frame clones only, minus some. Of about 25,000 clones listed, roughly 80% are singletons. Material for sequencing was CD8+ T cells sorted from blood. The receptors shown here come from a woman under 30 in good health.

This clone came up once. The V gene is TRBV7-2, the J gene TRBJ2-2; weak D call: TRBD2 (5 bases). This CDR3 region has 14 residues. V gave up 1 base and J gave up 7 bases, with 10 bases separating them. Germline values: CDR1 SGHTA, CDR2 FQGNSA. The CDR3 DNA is TGTGCCAGCAGCTTAGATTTGGGGAGCGGGGAGCTGTTTTTT. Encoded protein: CASSLDLGSGELFF.

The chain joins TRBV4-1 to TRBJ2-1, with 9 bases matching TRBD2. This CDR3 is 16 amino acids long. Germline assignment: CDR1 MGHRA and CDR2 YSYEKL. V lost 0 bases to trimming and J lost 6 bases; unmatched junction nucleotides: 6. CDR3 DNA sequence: TGCGCCAGCAGCCAAGATTGGGTAGCGGGAGTCAATGAGCAGTTCTTC. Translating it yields CASSQDWVAGVNEQFF.

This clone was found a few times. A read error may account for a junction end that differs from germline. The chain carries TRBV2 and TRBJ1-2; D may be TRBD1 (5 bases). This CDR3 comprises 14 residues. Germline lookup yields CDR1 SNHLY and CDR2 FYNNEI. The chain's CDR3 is CASSEAYSGTRVLF. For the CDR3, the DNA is TGTGCCAGCAGTGAAGCCTATAGTGGGACGCGGGTCCTCTTC. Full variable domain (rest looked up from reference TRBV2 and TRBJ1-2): EPEVTQTPSHQVTQMGQEVILRCVPISNHLYFYWYRQILGQKVEFLVSFYNNEISEKSEIFDDQFSVERPDGSNFTLKIRSTKLEDSAMYFCASSEAYSGTRVLFGSGTRLTVV.

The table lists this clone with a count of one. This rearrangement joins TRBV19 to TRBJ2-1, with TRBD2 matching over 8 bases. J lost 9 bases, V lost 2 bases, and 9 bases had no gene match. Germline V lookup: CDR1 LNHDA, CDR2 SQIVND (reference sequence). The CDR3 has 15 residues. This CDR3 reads CASSINPGGPVEQFF. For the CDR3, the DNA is TGTGCCAGTAGTATAAACCCGGGAGGGCCGGTTGAGCAGTTCTTC.